This T cell receptor beta chain was obtained from a study of CD8 T cells in ankylosing spondylitis. Study conclusions and caveats: Within matched ankylosing spondylitis synovial fluid, disease-linked clones were reportedly significantly enriched. It appeared that ankylosing spondylitis blood was characterized by a TCR beta motif of several highly homologous variants. With a CD8+ phenotype, disease-linked clones were relatively rare in peripheral blood. Existing reports had already noted some motif variants in reactive arthritis synovial fluid and blood.

TCRdb reanalysed the 5' RACE reads using MiXCR and keeps one entry per CDR3 protein. This sample carries about 200,000 distinct CDR3 sequences, 20% to 30% of them seen once, and the ten largest clones take under 7%. Germline CDR1 reads MNHNS; CDR2 reads SASEGT. CDR3 length: 13 amino acids. V lost 8 bases to trimming and J lost 10 bases; unmatched junction nucleotides: 7. This clonotype was seen at least ten times. Its antigen is as yet unknown. The sequencing sample was made of blood, either unsorted or a sorted T cell fraction (not recorded which). The chain is built from TRBV6-1 and TRBJ1-6, with TRBD1 matching 8 bases. The origin of this receptor is a male donor with ankylosing spondylitis or in good health (not recorded which). This chain's CDR3 is CASGRTGSSPLHF. The CDR3, as DNA: TGTGCCAGCGGACGGACAGGGTCGTCACCCCTCCACTTT.